This entry lists 28 T cell receptor beta chains sequenced from one sample in a study of T-cell reconstitution after alpha-beta-depleted transplantation in children. Using unique molecular identifiers, the investigators prepared the TCRbeta library. Via MiXCR, TCRdb re-called the PCR reads, giving one row per CDR3 protein. The sample has under 250,000 distinct CDR3 sequences; around 25% are singletons. Sequences were derived from PBMCs, mostly from graft donor cells, sampled 360 days after TCRalphabeta/CD19-depleted stem cell transplant. These receptors were obtained from a female patient aged 2 to 10 who had a stem cell transplant for congenital amegakaryocytic thrombocytopenia, so the T cells may come from the graft donor.

This clonotype was recorded a few times. V and J are TRBV20-1 and TRBJ2-5; D ambiguous. Germline CDR1 is DFQATT and CDR2 is SNEGSKA (reference sequence). V lost 3 bases and J 1 base, leaving 9 bases between the germline ends. The CDR3 is 13 amino acids. CDR3 DNA sequence: TGCAGTGCTAGTGGGTTGCGCCAAGAGACCCAGTACTTC. This translates into CSASGLRQETQYF.

This clonotype was recorded a few times. V gene TRBV7-2 combines with J gene TRBJ2-4, with D unresolved. Germline CDR1 reads SGHTA; CDR2 reads FQGNSA. The CDR3 runs 17 residues. V was clipped by 3 bases and J by 2 bases, with 17 bases between them. The CDR3 bases are TGTGCCAGCAGCTTTCGGGCCCTCCAGGTCACCAAAAACATTCAGTACTTC. Translation gives CASSFRALQVTKNIQYF.

This chain links TRBV5-1 with TRBJ1-2, with D possibly matching TRBD1 (5 bases). The CDR3 contains 15 residues. V gave up 0 bases and J gave up 4 bases, with 13 bases separating them. Germline lookup yields CDR1 SGHRS and CDR2 YFSETQ. CDR3 DNA: TGCGCCAGCAGCTTGGCGGCGGGGGAAGCCTATGGCTACACCTTC. Translated, it gives CASSLAAGEAYGYTF.

This clonotype was picked up a small number of times. The chain carries TRBV11-2 and TRBJ1-4, with D unresolved. The CDR3 runs to 14 residues. Germline V CDR1 and CDR2: SGHAT, FQNNGV. Deletions cut 5 bases from V and 5 bases from J, with 12 bases between. The CDR3 nucleotides read TGTGCCAGCAGCCGGACCCTCAGAAATGAAAAACTGTTTTTT. Translation: CASSRTLRNEKLFF.

The genes are TRBV5-1 and TRBJ1-1; weak D call: TRBD1 (5 bases). From germline, CDR1 is SGHRS and CDR2 YFSETQ. V lost 7 bases to trimming and J lost 1 base, with 11 bases between them. The CDR3 runs to 13 residues. The CDR3 sequence: CASGGGGNTEAFF. CDR3 coding DNA: TGCGCCAGCGGGGGGGGTGGGAACACTGAAGCTTTCTTT. The full variable domain, completed using reference TRBV5-1 and TRBJ1-1, is KAGVTQTPRYLIKTRGQQVTLSCSPISGHRSVSWYQQTPGQGLQFLFEYFSETQRNKGNFPGRFSGRQFSNSRSEMNVSTLELGDSALYLCASGGGGNTEAFFGQGTRLTVV.

The chain uses TRBV7-2 and TRBJ1-2, with D perhaps matching TRBD1 (5 bases). V was clipped by 1 base and J by 8 bases, with 8 bases between them. The CDR3 sequence is 12 residues long. Germline V lookup: CDR1 SGHTA, CDR2 FQGNSA. The CDR3 region is CASSLVNRGYTF. The CDR3 DNA sequence: TGTGCCAGCAGCTTAGTTAACAGGGGCTACACCTTC.

The chain uses TRBV4-1 and TRBJ2-7, with 12 nucleotides matching TRBD2. J lost 5 bases, V lost 3 bases, and 14 bases had no gene match. From germline, CDR1 is MGHRA and CDR2 YSYEKL. The CDR3 is 18 residues long. The CDR3 sequence is CASSQYGLAGLGRDEQYF. The DNA of the CDR3 is TGCGCCAGCAGCCAGTATGGACTAGCGGGGCTGGGGCGCGACGAGCAGTACTTC.

The chain combines TRBV12-3 or TRBV12-4 with TRBJ1-1; D not resolved. The CDR3 totals 14 residues. Deletions cut 3 bases from V and 0 bases from J, with 8 bases between. The CDR3 is CASSFTGMNTEAFF. The CDR3 DNA follows: TGTGCCAGCAGTTTCACGGGCATGAACACTGAAGCTTTCTTT.

The chain employs TRBV5-1 and TRBJ2-1, with D possibly TRBD1 on 6 matching bases. The CDR3 totals 15 residues. Germline CDR1 reads SGHRS; CDR2 reads YFSETQ. V was pared by 1 base and J by 4 bases, with 12 bases between. The CDR3 here is CASSLTEDRYNEQFF. The CDR3 DNA sequence: TGCGCCAGCAGCTTGACGGAGGACAGATACAATGAGCAGTTCTTC.

The chain is built from TRBV4-1 and TRBJ1-1; no clear D. This CDR3 is built from 14 residues. Germline-derived CDR1 and CDR2 are MGHRA and YSYEKL. V gave up 0 bases and J gave up 12 bases, with 17 bases separating them. DNA of the CDR3: TGCGCCAGCAGCCAAGACTGGCAATCTAGGAAGTCTTTCTTT. Amino acids: CASSQDWQSRKSFF.

This chain joins TRBV10-3 and TRBJ1-2; D remains unclear. Trimming took off 3 bases at V and 6 bases at J, with 11 bases between the two ends. Germline V lookup: CDR1 ENHRY, CDR2 SYGVKD. The CDR3 runs to 13 residues. The CDR3: CAISDPIEDGYTF. The CDR3 DNA is TGTGCCATCAGTGACCCAATTGAAGATGGCTACACCTTC.

Only a few counts were recorded for this clonotype. The gene calls are TRBV7-2 and TRBJ2-7; D unclear. Germline CDR1 reads SGHTA; CDR2 reads FQGNSA. The CDR3 contains 14 residues. The ends were cut back, 5 bases at V and 0 bases at J, with 11 bases in the middle. Written as DNA, the CDR3 is TGTGCCAGCAGCCCACGGGCCAACTCCTACGAGCAGTACTTC. Translating it yields CASSPRANSYEQYF.

The rearrangement links TRBV3-1 to TRBJ1-1; D may be TRBD1 (5 bases). V was trimmed by 3 bases and J by 0 bases, leaving 14 bases between them. This CDR3 region has 16 residues. Germline V CDR1 and CDR2: LGHDT, YNNKEL (reference sequence). This CDR3 is CASSHLGRRMNTEAFF. As DNA, the CDR3 is TGTGCCAGCAGCCATTTGGGGCGGCGCATGAACACTGAAGCTTTCTTT.

V usage is TRBV4-2 and J usage is TRBJ2-1, with D possibly TRBD2 on 5 matching bases. V was trimmed by 0 bases and J by 5 bases, leaving 11 bases between them. Germline CDR1 and CDR2: LGHNA and YNFKEQ. The CDR3 spans 15 residues. In DNA, the CDR3 is TGTGCCAGCAGCCAAGAGTGGCTAGCTAACAATGAGCAGTTCTTC. Protein product: CASSQEWLANNEQFF.

J is TRBJ2-5 and V is TRBV21-1; no check of the table's D call, TRBD2, against the DNA was made. TRBV21-1 is reported as a pseudogene. This CDR3 comprises 14 residues. Written as DNA, the CDR3 is TGTGCCAGCAGCCCCCGCGGGAGGGAAGAGACCCAGTACTTC. Encoded protein: CASSPRGREETQYF.

As for this clonotype: Just one base apart from a much larger clone, this may be a read error. The chain links TRBV12-3 or TRBV12-4 to TRBJ1-5; D unresolved. The CDR3 is 14 residues long. CDR3 coding DNA: TGTGACAGCAGAGGTTCGGGCGAGGATCAGCCCCAGCATTTT. This translates into CDSRGSGEDQPQHF.

This clonotype was counted many times. The V and J genes are TRBV5-8 and TRBJ2-7; D gene ambiguous. This CDR3 comprises 12 residues. The germline V gene has CDR1 SGHTS and CDR2 YDEGEE. Between the trimmed V and J ends, which lost 4 bases and 4 bases, there was a span of 9 bases. The CDR3 DNA is TGTGCCAGCAGCGTTCCGGGTTACGAGCAGTACTTC. It codes for CASSVPGYEQYF. The whole variable domain, remainder taken from reference TRBV5-8 and TRBJ2-7, is EAGVTQSPTHLIKTRGQQATLRCSPISGHTSVYWYQQALGLGLQFLLWYDEGEERNRGNFPPRFSGRQFPNYSSELNVNALELEDSALYLCASSVPGYEQYFGPGTRLTVT.

The rearrangement uses TRBV3-1 and TRBJ2-7, with TRBD2 identical over 10 bases. Per germline, CDR1 LGHDT and CDR2 YNNKEL (reference sequence). CDR3 length equals 15 residues. V lost 0 bases, J lost 9 bases, and 8 bases stayed unmatched. In nucleotides, the CDR3 is TGTGCCAGCAGCCAAGAGGCTAGCGGGAGTAGCGCGCAGTACTTC. Translated, it gives CASSQEASGSSAQYF.

The rearrangement uses TRBV5-1 and TRBJ2-7; 10 positions match TRBD2. Germline assignment: CDR1 SGHRS and CDR2 YFSETQ. V dropped 5 bases and J dropped 0; count of bases not matched to a gene: 5. CDR3 length: 15 amino acids. Here the CDR3 reads CASSHSGRSSYEQYF. CDR3 DNA: TGCGCCAGCAGTCATAGCGGGAGGAGCTCCTACGAGCAGTACTTC.

This rearrangement joins TRBV20-1 to TRBJ1-5, with D possibly matching TRBD1 (5 bases). The CDR3 runs to 13 residues. Between the trimmed V and J ends, which lost 6 bases and 3 bases, there was a span of 12 bases. Germline CDR1 is DFQATT and CDR2 is SNEGSKA (reference sequence). CDR3 in DNA: TGCAGTGCCGAAATCGGGGCCAATCAGCCCCAGCATTTT. Translating gives CSAEIGANQPQHF.

V usage is TRBV12-3 or TRBV12-4 and J usage is TRBJ2-1; D not resolved. Trimming took 3 bases from V and 0 from J, leaving 12 bases between them. The CDR3 is 16 amino acids. CDR3 sequence reads: CASSLSLPASYNEQFF. DNA for the CDR3: TGTGCCAGCAGTTTGTCCCTCCCGGCCTCCTACAATGAGCAGTTCTTC.

This clonotype was seen a few times. The CDR3 sequence: CSVDPWNTGELFF. CDR3 DNA: TGCAGCGTTGACCCCTGGAACACCGGGGAGCTGTTTTTT. The chain uses TRBV29-1 and TRBJ2-2, with D hard to call. V was cut by 3 bases and J by 1 base, with 6 bases left in between. This CDR3 region has 13 residues. Looked up from germline, CDR1 is SQVTM and CDR2 is ANQGSEA.

Only a few counts were recorded for this clonotype. The chain links TRBV28 to TRBJ2-7; D tentatively reads TRBD1 or TRBD2 (5 bases each). V shed 5 bases and J shed 3 bases, with 20 bases lying between them. The germline V gene has CDR1 MDHEN and CDR2 SYDVKM. The CDR3 totals 16 residues. CDR3 loop: CASSPTPRDAHYEQYF. CDR3 nucleotide sequence: TGTGCCAGCAGTCCTACTCCCCGGGACGCCCACTACGAGCAGTACTTC.

This clonotype has only one observation. The V call is TRBV4-1, the J call TRBJ1-4; D is undetermined. Trimming took 0 bases from V and 3 from J, leaving 5 bases between them. From germline, CDR1 is MGHRA and CDR2 YSYEKL. This CDR3 has 14 amino acids. The CDR3 sequence: CASSQDSANEKLFF. In DNA form, the CDR3 reads TGCGCCAGCAGCCAAGATTCGGCTAATGAAAAACTGTTTTTT.

The chain joins TRBV7-6 to TRBJ2-2, with D tentatively TRBD1 (7 bases). Germline-derived CDR1 and CDR2 are SGHVS and FNYEAQ. This CDR3 spans 15 amino acids. V was pared by 9 bases and J by 2 bases, with 16 bases between. In DNA form, the CDR3 reads TGTGCCAGTTCAGGGGGGCCCCTCAACACCGGGGAGCTGTTTTTT. Protein product: CASSGGPLNTGELFF.

This clonotype has only a few counts. This rearrangement joins TRBV13 to TRBJ2-7; a possible D gene is TRBD2 (5 bases). V was trimmed by 3 bases and J by 9 bases, leaving 15 bases between them. Per germline, CDR1 PRHDT and CDR2 FYEKMQ (reference sequence). This CDR3 is 13 amino acids long. CDR3 DNA: TGTGCCAGCAGCTTTGGTGAGGGCGGCGGGCAGTACTTC. Protein product: CASSFGEGGGQYF.

This clonotype occurred many times. The chain uses TRBV4-3 and TRBJ2-1, with D tentatively TRBD1 (5 bases). The CDR3 runs 16 residues. V shed 0 bases and J shed 0 bases, with 9 bases lying between them. CDR1 LGHNA and CDR2 YSLEER come from the germline V gene. The CDR3 DNA reads TGCGCCAGCAGCCAAGACGGCAGGGCCTCCTACAATGAGCAGTTCTTC. It translates to CASSQDGRASYNEQFF.

The chain couples TRBV20-1 to TRBJ1-1; a possible D gene is TRBD1 (5 bases). CDR1 is DFQATT, CDR2 SNEGSKA, per germline (reference sequence). The CDR3 length is 12 residues. The germline V and J ends were trimmed by 7 bases and 11 bases, with 20 bases remaining between them. CDR3 protein: CSVLIGGIGAFF. In DNA, the CDR3 is TGCAGTGTCCTCATCGGGGGAATAGGGGCTTTCTTT.